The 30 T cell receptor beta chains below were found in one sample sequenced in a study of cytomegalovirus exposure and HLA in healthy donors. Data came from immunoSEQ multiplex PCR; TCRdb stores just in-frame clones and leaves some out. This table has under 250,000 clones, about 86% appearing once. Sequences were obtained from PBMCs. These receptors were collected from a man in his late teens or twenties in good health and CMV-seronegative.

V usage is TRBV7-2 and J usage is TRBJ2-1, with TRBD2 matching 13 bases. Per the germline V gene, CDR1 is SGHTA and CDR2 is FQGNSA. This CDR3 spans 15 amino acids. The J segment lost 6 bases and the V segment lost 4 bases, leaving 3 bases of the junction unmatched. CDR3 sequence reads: CASSSGTSGVNEQFF. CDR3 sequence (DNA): TGTGCCAGCAGCTCCGGGACTAGCGGGGTCAATGAGCAGTTCTTC. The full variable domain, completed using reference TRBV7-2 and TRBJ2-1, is GAGVSQSPSNKVTEKGKDVELRCDPISGHTALYWYRQSLGQGLEFLIYFQGNSAPDKSGLPSDRFSAERTGGSVSTLTIQRTQQEDSAVYLCASSSGTSGVNEQFFGPGTRLTVL.

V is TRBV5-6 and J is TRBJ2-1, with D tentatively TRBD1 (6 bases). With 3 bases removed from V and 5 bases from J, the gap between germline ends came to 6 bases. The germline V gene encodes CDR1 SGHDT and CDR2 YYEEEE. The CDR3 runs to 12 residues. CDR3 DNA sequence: TGTGCCAGCAGCTGGACAGACAATGAGCAGTTCTTC. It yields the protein CASSWTDNEQFF.

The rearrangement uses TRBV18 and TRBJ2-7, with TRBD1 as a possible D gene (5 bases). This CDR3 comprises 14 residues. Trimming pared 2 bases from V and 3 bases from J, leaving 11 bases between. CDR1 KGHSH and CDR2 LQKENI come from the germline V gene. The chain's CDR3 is CASSPLTEGYEQYF. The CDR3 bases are TGTGCCAGCTCACCATTGACAGAAGGCTACGAGCAGTACTTC.

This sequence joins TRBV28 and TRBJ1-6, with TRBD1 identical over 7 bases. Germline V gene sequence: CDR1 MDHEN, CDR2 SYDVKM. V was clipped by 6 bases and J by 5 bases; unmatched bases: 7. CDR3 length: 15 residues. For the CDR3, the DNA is TGTGCCAGCAGCCGAATAGACAGGGATAATTCACCCCTCCACTTT. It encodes CASSRIDRDNSPLHF. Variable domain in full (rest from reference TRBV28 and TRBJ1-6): DVKVTQSSRYLVKRTGEKVFLECVQDMDHENMFWYRQDPGLGLRLIYFSYDVKMKEKGDIPEGYSVSREKKERFSLILESASTNQTSMYLCASSRIDRDNSPLHFGNGTRLTVT.

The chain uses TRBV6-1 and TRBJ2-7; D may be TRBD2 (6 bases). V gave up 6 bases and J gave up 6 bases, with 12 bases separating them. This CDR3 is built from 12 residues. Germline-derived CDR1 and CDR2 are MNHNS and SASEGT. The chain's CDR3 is CASRTWRGEQYF. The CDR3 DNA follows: TGTGCCAGCAGGACGTGGAGGGGCGAGCAGTACTTC.

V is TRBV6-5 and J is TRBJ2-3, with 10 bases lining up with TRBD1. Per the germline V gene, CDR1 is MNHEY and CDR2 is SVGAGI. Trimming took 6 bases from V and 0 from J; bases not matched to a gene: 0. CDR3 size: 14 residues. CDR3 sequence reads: CASRGQGSTDTQYF. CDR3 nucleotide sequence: TGTGCCAGCAGGGGACAGGGGAGCACAGATACGCAGTATTTT.

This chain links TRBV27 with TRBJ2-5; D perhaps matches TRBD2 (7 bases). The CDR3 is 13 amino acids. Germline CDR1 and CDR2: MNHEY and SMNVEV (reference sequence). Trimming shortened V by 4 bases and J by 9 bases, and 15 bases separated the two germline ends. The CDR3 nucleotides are TGTGCCAGCAGTTGGGGGGGTGAGGGGGCCCAGTACTTC. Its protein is CASSWGGEGAQYF.

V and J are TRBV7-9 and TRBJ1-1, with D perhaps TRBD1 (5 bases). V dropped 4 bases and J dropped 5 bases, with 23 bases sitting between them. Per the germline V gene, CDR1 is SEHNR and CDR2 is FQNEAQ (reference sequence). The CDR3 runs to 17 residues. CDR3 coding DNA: TGTGCCAGCAGCTCTGGCAAACGTGACAGAGCGGGGACTGAAGCTTTCTTT. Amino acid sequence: CASSSGKRDRAGTEAFF.

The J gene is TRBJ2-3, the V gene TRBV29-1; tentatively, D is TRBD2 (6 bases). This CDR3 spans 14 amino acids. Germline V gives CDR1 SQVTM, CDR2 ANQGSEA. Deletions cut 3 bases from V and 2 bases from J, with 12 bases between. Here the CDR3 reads CSVEGRGYTDTQYF. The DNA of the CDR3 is TGCAGCGTTGAGGGGCGGGGCTACACAGATACGCAGTATTTT.

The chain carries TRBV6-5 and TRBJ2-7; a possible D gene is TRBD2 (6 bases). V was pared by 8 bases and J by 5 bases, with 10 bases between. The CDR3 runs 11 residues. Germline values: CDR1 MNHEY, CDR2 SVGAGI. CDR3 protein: CASFAGNEQYF. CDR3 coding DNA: TGTGCCAGCTTTGCGGGAAACGAGCAGTACTTC.

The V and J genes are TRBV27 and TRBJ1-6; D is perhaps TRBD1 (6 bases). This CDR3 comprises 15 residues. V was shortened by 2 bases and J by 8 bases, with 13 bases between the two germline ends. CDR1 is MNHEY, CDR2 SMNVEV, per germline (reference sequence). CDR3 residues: CASSLLQGRDSPLHF. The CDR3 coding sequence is TGTGCCAGCAGTTTACTACAGGGTCGGGATTCACCCCTCCACTTT.

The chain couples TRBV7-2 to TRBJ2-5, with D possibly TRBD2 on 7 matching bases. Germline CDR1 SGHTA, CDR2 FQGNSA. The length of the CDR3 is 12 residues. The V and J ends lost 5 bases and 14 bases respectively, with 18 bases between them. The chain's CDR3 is CASSPTGRGSYF. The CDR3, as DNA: TGTGCCAGCAGCCCCACGGGGAGGGGGTCCTACTTC.

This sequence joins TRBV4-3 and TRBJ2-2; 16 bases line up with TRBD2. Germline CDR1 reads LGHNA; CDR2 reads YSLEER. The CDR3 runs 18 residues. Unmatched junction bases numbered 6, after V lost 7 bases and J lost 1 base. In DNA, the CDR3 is TGCGCCAGCACCCCGGGACTAGCGGGGGGGGAGAACACCGGGGAGCTGTTTTTT. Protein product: CASTPGLAGGENTGELFF.

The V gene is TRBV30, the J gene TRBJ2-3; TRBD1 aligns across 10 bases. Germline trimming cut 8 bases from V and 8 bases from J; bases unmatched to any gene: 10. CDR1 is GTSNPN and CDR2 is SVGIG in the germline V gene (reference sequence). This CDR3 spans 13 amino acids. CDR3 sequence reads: CALGTGALGTQYF. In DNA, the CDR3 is TGTGCCCTGGGGACAGGGGCTCTCGGTACGCAGTATTTT.

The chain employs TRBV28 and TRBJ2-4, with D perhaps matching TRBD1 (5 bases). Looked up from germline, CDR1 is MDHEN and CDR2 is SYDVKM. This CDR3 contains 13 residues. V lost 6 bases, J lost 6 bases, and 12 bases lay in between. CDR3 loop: CASSPTAGNIQYF. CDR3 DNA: TGTGCCAGCAGCCCGACAGCTGGAAACATTCAGTACTTC.

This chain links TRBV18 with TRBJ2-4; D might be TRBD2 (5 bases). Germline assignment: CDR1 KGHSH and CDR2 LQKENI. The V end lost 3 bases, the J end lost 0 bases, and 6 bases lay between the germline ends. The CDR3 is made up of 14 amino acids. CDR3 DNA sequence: TGTGCCAGCTCACCCGGGGTAGCCAAAAACATTCAGTACTTC. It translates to CASSPGVAKNIQYF.

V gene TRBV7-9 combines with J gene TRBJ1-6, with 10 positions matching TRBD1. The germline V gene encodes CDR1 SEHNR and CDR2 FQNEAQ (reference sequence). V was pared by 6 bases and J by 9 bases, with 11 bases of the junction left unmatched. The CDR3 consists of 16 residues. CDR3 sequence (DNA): TGTGCCAGCAGTCAACCGGGACAGGGGTTGAGTTCACCCCTCCACTTT. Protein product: CASSQPGQGLSSPLHF.

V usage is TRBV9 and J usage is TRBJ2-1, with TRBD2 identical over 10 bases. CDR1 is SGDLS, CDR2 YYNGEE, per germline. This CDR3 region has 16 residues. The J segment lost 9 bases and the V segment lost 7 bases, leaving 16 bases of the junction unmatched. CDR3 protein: CASASGSGLSASEQFF. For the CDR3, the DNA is TGTGCCAGCGCTAGCGGGAGTGGGTTGTCGGCATCTGAGCAGTTCTTC.

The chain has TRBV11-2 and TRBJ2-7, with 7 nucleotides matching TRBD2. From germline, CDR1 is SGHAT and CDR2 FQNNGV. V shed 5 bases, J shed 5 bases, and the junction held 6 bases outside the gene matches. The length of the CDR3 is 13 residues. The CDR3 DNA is TGTGCCAGCAGCCGGGGACTACCTAACGAGCAGTACTTC. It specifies CASSRGLPNEQYF.

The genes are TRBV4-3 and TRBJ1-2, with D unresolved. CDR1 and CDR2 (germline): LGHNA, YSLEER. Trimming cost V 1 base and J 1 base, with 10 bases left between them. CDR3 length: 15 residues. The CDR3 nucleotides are TGCGCCAGCAGCCAAGGGTGGTCCTATAACTATGGCTACACCTTC. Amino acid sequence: CASSQGWSYNYGYTF.

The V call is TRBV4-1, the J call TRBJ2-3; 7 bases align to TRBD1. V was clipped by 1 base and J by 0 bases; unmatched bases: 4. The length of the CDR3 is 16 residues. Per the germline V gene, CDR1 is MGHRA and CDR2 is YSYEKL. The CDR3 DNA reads TGCGCCAGCAGCCAAGTCGGGACAGCTAGCACAGATACGCAGTATTTT. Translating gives CASSQVGTASTDTQYF.

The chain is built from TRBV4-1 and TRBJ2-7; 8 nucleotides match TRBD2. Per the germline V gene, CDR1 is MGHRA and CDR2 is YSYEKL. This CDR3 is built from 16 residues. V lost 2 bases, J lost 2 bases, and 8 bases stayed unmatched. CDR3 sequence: CASSQQLAERPYEQYF. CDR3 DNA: TGCGCCAGCAGCCAACAACTAGCGGAGAGGCCCTACGAGCAGTACTTC.

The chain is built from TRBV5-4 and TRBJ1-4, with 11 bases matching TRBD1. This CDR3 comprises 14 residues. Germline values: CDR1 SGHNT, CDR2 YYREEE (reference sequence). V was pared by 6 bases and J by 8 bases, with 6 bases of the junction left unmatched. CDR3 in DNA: TGTGCCAGCAAGGGGGGACAGGGGGAGGAAAAACTGTTTTTT. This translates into CASKGGQGEEKLFF.

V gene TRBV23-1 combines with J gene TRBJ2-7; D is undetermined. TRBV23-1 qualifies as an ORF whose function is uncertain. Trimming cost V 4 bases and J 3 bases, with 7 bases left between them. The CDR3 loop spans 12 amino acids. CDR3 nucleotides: TGCGCCAGCAGTCGGTACAGCTACGAGCAGTACTTC. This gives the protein CASSRYSYEQYF.

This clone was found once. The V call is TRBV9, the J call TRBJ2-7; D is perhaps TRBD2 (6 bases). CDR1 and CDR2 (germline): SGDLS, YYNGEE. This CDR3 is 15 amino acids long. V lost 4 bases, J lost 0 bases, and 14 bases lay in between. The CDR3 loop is CASSPGDPLSYEQYF. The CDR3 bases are TGTGCCAGCAGCCCGGGAGACCCCCTCTCCTACGAGCAGTACTTC.

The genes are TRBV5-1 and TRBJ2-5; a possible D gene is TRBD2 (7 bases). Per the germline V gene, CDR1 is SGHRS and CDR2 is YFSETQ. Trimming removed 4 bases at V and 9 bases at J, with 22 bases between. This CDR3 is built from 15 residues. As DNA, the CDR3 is TGCGCCAGCAGCCTCTCGTTGGGGGAGGGGGTTTCCCAGTACTTC. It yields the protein CASSLSLGEGVSQYF.

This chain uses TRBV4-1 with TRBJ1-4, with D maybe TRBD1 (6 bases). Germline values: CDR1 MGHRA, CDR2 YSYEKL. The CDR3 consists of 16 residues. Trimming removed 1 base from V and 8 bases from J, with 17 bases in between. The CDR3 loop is CASSQGRQVFEEKLFF. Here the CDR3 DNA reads TGCGCCAGCAGCCAAGGGCGACAGGTTTTTGAGGAAAAACTGTTTTTT.

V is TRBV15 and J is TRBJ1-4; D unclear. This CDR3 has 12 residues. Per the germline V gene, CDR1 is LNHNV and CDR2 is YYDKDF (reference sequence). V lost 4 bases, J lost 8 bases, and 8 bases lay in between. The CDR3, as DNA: TGTGCCACCAGCACGGAGAGAGAAAAACTGTTTTTT. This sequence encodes CATSTEREKLFF. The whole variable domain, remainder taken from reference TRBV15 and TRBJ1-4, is DAMVIQNPRYQVTQFGKPVTLSCSQTLNHNVMYWYQQKSSQAPKLLFHYYDKDFNNEADTPDNFQSRRPNTSFCFLDIRSPGLGDTAMYLCATSTEREKLFFGSGTQLSVL.

This CDR3 is CASSFAGDSTDTQYF. The CDR3 DNA reads TGTGCCAGCAGCTTCGCGGGGGACAGCACAGATACGCAGTATTTT. The chain recombines TRBV5-5 with TRBJ2-3, with 7 bases identical to TRBD2. J lost 0 bases, V lost 2 bases, and 3 bases had no gene match. There are 15 residues in the CDR3. Germline CDR1 SGHKS, CDR2 YYEKEE (reference sequence).

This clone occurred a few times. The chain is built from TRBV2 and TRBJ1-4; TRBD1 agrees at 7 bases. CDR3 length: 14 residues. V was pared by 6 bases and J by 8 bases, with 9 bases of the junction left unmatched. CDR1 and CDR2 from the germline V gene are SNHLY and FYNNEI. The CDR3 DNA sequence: TGTGCCAGCAGGTCCGGGACAGAGAGCGAAAAACTGTTTTTT. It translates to CASRSGTESEKLFF.